This TCR beta chain was captured in a study of metastatic and nonmetastatic thyroid tumors. Via MiXCR, TCRdb re-called the PCR reads. The data hold tens of thousands of clones, with more than 13% observed a single time. From germline, CDR1 is MNHEY and CDR2 SVGAGI. The CDR3 covers 13 residues. Trimming left V 2 bases short and J 6 bases short, with 11 bases between. This clone came up many times. Thyroid surgery had not been preceded by any treatment in any patient. The TCR was taken from a male donor with papillary thyroid cancer or a benign thyroid nodule (not recorded which). Some clones in this sample may be carry-over from other donors' samples. Specimen: blood. The chain combines TRBV6-5 with TRBJ2-7, with D unclear. The CDR3 DNA follows: TGTGCCAGCAGTTACGCAAGAAACGCCGAGCAGTACGTC. Amino acid sequence: CASSYARNAEQYV.